These 11 T cell receptor beta chains originate from one sample sequenced in a study of blood T cell repertoires in COVID-19. Libraries were prepared by immunoSEQ multiplex PCR; TCRdb keeps only in-frame clonotypes and omits some of them. Among fewer than 600,000 clones listed, approximately 89% were seen once. Material for sequencing was peripheral blood. Receptors were obtained from a man aged 18 to 29 with COVID-19, enrolled during active disease.

The genes are TRBV7-8 and TRBJ2-1, with 9 bases identical to TRBD2. J was trimmed by 0 bases and V by 5 bases; bases with no gene match: 11. This CDR3 has 18 amino acids. CDR1 SGHVS and CDR2 FQNEAQ come from the germline V gene. CDR3 nucleotides: TGTGCCAGCAGCCCAAGGCTAGCGGGGTCCAGCTCCTACAATGAGCAGTTCTTC. It specifies CASSPRLAGSSSYNEQFF.

This chain connects TRBV19 to TRBJ1-4; tentative D call: TRBD1 (6 bases). Germline CDR1 is LNHDA and CDR2 is SQIVND (reference sequence). Trimming removed 4 bases from V and 5 bases from J, with 14 bases in between. This CDR3 is 15 amino acids long. The DNA of the CDR3 is TGTGCCAGTAGTAACTCCGGGACACTAAATGAAAAACTGTTTTTT. It codes for CASSNSGTLNEKLFF.

In nucleotides, the CDR3 is TGTGCCAGCAGCCAATCGACCACTATGAACACTGAAGCTTTCTTT. This codes for CASSQSTTMNTEAFF. The chain has TRBV16 and TRBJ1-1; D remains ambiguous. This CDR3 comprises 15 residues. Germline V gene data show CDR1 as KGHSY and CDR2 as FQNENV. Trimming removed 0 bases from V and 0 bases from J, with 8 bases in between.

This chain joins TRBV4-2 and TRBJ2-5, with 9 bases matching TRBD2. The CDR3 sequence is 15 residues long. Germline V CDR1 and CDR2: LGHNA, YNFKEQ. The junction had 2 bases not matched to a gene; V was cut back by 1 base and J by 2 bases. The CDR3 spells CASSQAAGGQETQYF. The CDR3 DNA reads as TGTGCCAGCAGCCAAGCCGCGGGGGGGCAAGAGACCCAGTACTTC.

This chain links TRBV5-4 with TRBJ2-1; 8 nucleotides agree with TRBD2. CDR1 and CDR2 (germline): SGHNT, YYREEE (reference sequence). V was pared by 0 bases and J by 5 bases, with 7 bases of the junction left unmatched. This CDR3 spans 16 amino acids. CDR3: CASSLAGGLGHNEQFF. CDR3 DNA: TGTGCCAGCAGCTTGGCCGGGGGACTAGGGCACAATGAGCAGTTCTTC.

The V and J genes are TRBV4-1 and TRBJ2-7; no reliable D call. The length of the CDR3 is 13 residues. Trimming cost V 0 bases and J 3 bases, with 6 bases left between them. Per the germline V gene, CDR1 is MGHRA and CDR2 is YSYEKL. The chain's CDR3 is CASSQEAVYEQYF. DNA of the CDR3: TGCGCCAGCAGCCAAGAGGCAGTCTACGAGCAGTACTTC.

V gene TRBV27 combines with J gene TRBJ2-3; TRBD2 agrees at 9 bases. Losses at the gene ends were 5 bases for V and 2 bases for J; bases not matched to a gene: 5. The CDR3 contains 15 residues. CDR1 MNHEY and CDR2 SMNVEV come from the germline V gene (reference sequence). The CDR3 bases are TGTGCCAGCAGTCCGGCGGGAGGGTTCACAGATACGCAGTATTTT. This gives the protein CASSPAGGFTDTQYF.

The chain uses TRBV6-2 or TRBV6-3 and TRBJ2-2, with TRBD2 matching over 14 bases. Unmatched junction bases numbered 11, after V lost 5 bases and J lost 6 bases. This CDR3 has 18 residues. The germline V gene has CDR1 MNHEY and CDR2 SVGEGT. The CDR3 nucleotides are TGTGCCAGCAGTCGCACGACTAGCGGGGGGGCCTTCCCCGGGGAGCTGTTTTTT. It is translated as CASSRTTSGGAFPGELFF.

The V gene is TRBV19, the J gene TRBJ2-2; 8 bases are shared with TRBD2. The trim removed 6 bases at V and 5 bases at J, leaving 11 bases unmatched. Germline values: CDR1 LNHDA, CDR2 SQIVND (reference sequence). CDR3 length equals 16 residues. The CDR3 reads CASSPIALAGTGELFF. In DNA, the CDR3 is TGTGCCAGTAGCCCTATAGCTTTAGCGGGGACCGGGGAGCTGTTTTTT.

V and J are TRBV28 and TRBJ1-1; D call uncertain. V lost 2 bases, J lost 0 bases, and 4 bases lay in between. Per germline, CDR1 MDHEN and CDR2 SYDVKM. The CDR3 is made up of 13 amino acids. CDR3 sequence (DNA): TGTGCCAGCAGTTTACAGATGAACACTGAAGCTTTCTTT. Translating gives CASSLQMNTEAFF. The variable domain in full, completed from reference TRBV28 and TRBJ1-1, reads DVKVTQSSRYLVKRTGEKVFLECVQDMDHENMFWYRQDPGLGLRLIYFSYDVKMKEKGDIPEGYSVSREKKERFSLILESASTNQTSMYLCASSLQMNTEAFFGQGTRLTVV.

This chain connects TRBV28 to TRBJ1-1, with D perhaps TRBD1 (6 bases). CDR3 length: 14 amino acids. CDR1 and CDR2 (germline): MDHEN, SYDVKM. V was cut by 7 bases and J by 5 bases, with 17 bases left in between. CDR3 coding DNA: TGTGCCAGCACCCCGCCGGGGGGCCTTACTGAAGCTTTCTTT. Protein sequence: CASTPPGGLTEAFF. The full variable domain, its missing parts supplied by reference TRBV28 and TRBJ1-1, is DVKVTQSSRYLVKRTGEKVFLECVQDMDHENMFWYRQDPGLGLRLIYFSYDVKMKEKGDIPEGYSVSREKKERFSLILESASTNQTSMYLCASTPPGGLTEAFFGQGTRLTVV.